Listed below are T cell receptor beta chains from one sample, sequenced in a study of CD8 T cells in ankylosing spondylitis. TCRdb called the 5' RACE reads again in MiXCR, with one record for every CDR3 protein. This sample has 250,000 or so distinct CDR3 sequences, with 18% found just once. The sample consisted of blood, either unsorted or a sorted T cell fraction (not recorded which). The receptors shown here come from a male donor with ankylosing spondylitis or in good health (not recorded which). CDR3s include the opening cysteine and the closing phenylalanine or tryptophan.

TRBV6-1,CASSRPGQGTEAFF
TRBV5-1,CASRAGEPNEQYF
TRBV6-5,CASSYSVGLGSNTEAFF
TRBV12-3/TRBV12-4,CASDRTNTGELFF
TRBV14,CASSQVGVYGYTF
TRBV15,CATSRDGIGQSFYEQFF
TRBV5-1,CASSIQGSSNEKLFF
TRBV4-3,CASSQDLGGGWETQYF
TRBV12-3/TRBV12-4,CASSLGEGETQYF
TRBV7-6,CASSLAKSGGSSYEQYF
TRBV10-1,CASSELIEAEAFF
TRBV12-3/TRBV12-4,CASSLVGPYEQYF
TRBV7-9,CASSWGQANNEQFF
TRBV3-1,CASSQDSTFYVNNEQFF
TRBV5-1,CASSLDRVEAFF
TRBV29-1,CSVDGGQANTGELFF
TRBV5-4,CASSSNVGRLRRTGEPGELFF
TRBV7-9,CASSSLTSRETQYF
TRBV29-1,CSVEWVTSTGTDTQYF
TRBV9,CASSVGSLYQETQYF
TRBV27,CASTTGPGYNEQFF
TRBV10-3,CAISGGESGEAYEQYF
TRBV7-3,CASSAGPGELFF
TRBV7-2,CASSIPWREADTQYF
TRBV6-4,CASSGDSGELFF
TRBV20-1,CSASDRDRTYEQYF
TRBV4-3,CASSQDSERGLEKLFF
TRBV9,CASSVDGPYEQYF
TRBV28,CASSFRLVLYEQYF
TRBV7-7,CASSPNREPSPEQFF
TRBV9,CASSGGLAGVEQYF
TRBV19,CASSIYGSTDTQYF
TRBV28,CASSLGFLGLAGEEDTQYF
TRBV6-1,CASSLQGDTQYF
TRBV5-6,CASSNTGTTYEQYF
TRBV13,CASSSPGTSAYNEQFF
TRBV27,CASSPSTGYNEQFF
TRBV27,CASSLGLAGGRFSYNEQFF
TRBV20-1,CSARDQSTADNEQFF
TRBV7-6,CASSSQGLADNEQFF
TRBV27,CASWPRGGTDTQYF